Listed here are 23 T cell receptor beta chains from one sample, sequenced in a study of control samples from healthy donors and cancer patients. Assay: immunoSEQ multiplex PCR; the TCRdb copy retains only in-frame clones and omits some. This repertoire shows some 120,000 clones, roughly 90% found once; its top ten account for around 7.9%. Sequencing input: blood. All receptors come from a man aged 18-30 years in good health.

The DNA for the CDR3 is TGTGCCAGTAGTCTTCAGGTTTTGTATGGCTACACCTTC. It codes for CASSLQVLYGYTF. V is TRBV19 and J is TRBJ1-2; no clear D. The CDR3 is made up of 13 amino acids. V shed 5 bases and J shed 5 bases, with 12 bases lying between them. Germline loops: CDR1 LNHDA, CDR2 SQIVND (reference sequence).

The chain couples TRBV4-1 to TRBJ1-1; D uncertain. CDR3 size: 14 residues. Germline CDR1 and CDR2: MGHRA and YSYEKL. The ends were cut back, 4 bases at V and 0 bases at J, with 9 bases in the middle. The CDR3 protein is CASSPTRLNTEAFF. The CDR3 DNA reads TGCGCCAGCAGCCCGACACGATTGAACACTGAAGCTTTCTTT.

The chain joins TRBV2 to TRBJ2-7; unclear D gene. The CDR3 is 14 amino acids. CDR1 SNHLY and CDR2 FYNNEI come from the germline V gene. The germline V and J ends were trimmed by 4 bases and 2 bases, with 12 bases remaining between them. DNA for the CDR3: TGTGCCAGCAGTGGGGTGAAGGAGACCTACGAGCAGTACTTC. Amino acids: CASSGVKETYEQYF.

The rearrangement uses TRBV5-1 and TRBJ1-1; maybe TRBD1 (5 bases). Germline V CDR1 and CDR2: SGHRS, YFSETQ. Trimming stripped 7 bases from V and 6 bases from J, with 19 bases between. CDR3 length: 14 residues. Written as DNA, the CDR3 is TGCGCCAGCGGAAAATTTCCAGGGTGGCCTGAAGCTTTCTTT. This translates into CASGKFPGWPEAFF.

The rearrangement uses TRBV9 and TRBJ2-1; D not certain. Germline V gene data show CDR1 as SGDLS and CDR2 as YYNGEE. The V end lost 2 bases, the J end lost 2 bases, and 11 bases lay between the germline ends. The CDR3 runs 15 residues. The CDR3 bases are TGTGCCAGCAGCGTGGAGTCATACCCCTACAATGAGCAGTTCTTC. Translating gives CASSVESYPYNEQFF.

The V and J genes are TRBV7-2 and TRBJ2-5; the match to TRBD2 covers 14 bases. Losses at the gene ends were 4 bases for V and 2 bases for J; bases not matched to a gene: 3. The CDR3 is made up of 16 amino acids. Germline V gives CDR1 SGHTA, CDR2 FQGNSA. The CDR3 sequence: CASSSRTSGGQETQYF. CDR3 DNA sequence: TGTGCCAGCAGCTCTCGGACTAGCGGGGGGCAAGAGACCCAGTACTTC. Full variable domain (remainder filled in from reference TRBV7-2 and TRBJ2-5): GAGVSQSPSNKVTEKGKDVELRCDPISGHTALYWYRQSLGQGLEFLIYFQGNSAPDKSGLPSDRFSAERTGGSVSTLTIQRTQQEDSAVYLCASSSRTSGGQETQYFGPGTRLLVL.

The rearrangement joins TRBV7-9 to TRBJ2-4, with 7 positions matching TRBD2. V shed 1 base and J 0 bases; nucleotides not matched to a gene: 12. This CDR3 has 19 amino acids. Germline V gene data show CDR1 as SEHNR and CDR2 as FQNEAQ (reference sequence). The CDR3 sequence: CASSLGGGARMVAKNIQYF. In nucleotides, the CDR3 is TGTGCCAGCAGCTTAGGGGGAGGGGCCCGGATGGTAGCCAAAAACATTCAGTACTTC.

As for this clone: This sample also contains other DNA sequences that code for the same CDR3. The gene calls are TRBV5-1 and TRBJ1-2; TRBD1 is a possible D gene (6 bases). Trimming cost V 0 bases and J 4 bases, with 10 bases left between them. From germline, CDR1 is SGHRS and CDR2 YFSETQ. CDR3 length equals 14 residues. The CDR3 sequence: CASSLGGGGYGYTF. In DNA form, the CDR3 reads TGCGCCAGCAGCTTGGGAGGGGGTGGCTATGGCTACACCTTC.

The CDR3 protein is CASSQLTEKTPLHF. For the CDR3, the DNA is TGTGCCAGCAGCCAACTTACCGAGAAAACACCCCTCCACTTT. This chain links TRBV3-1 (or the pseudogene TRBV3-2) with TRBJ1-6; D is undetermined. The CDR3 has 14 residues. The V end lost 2 bases, the J end lost 11 bases, and 13 bases lay between the germline ends. Germline assignment: CDR1 LGHDT and CDR2 YNNKEL (reference sequence).

The chain uses TRBV10-3 and TRBJ2-7, with D possibly TRBD2 on 5 matching bases. V lost 11 bases and J lost 3, with 11 bases in between. In germline, CDR1 is ENHRY, CDR2 SYGVKD. CDR3 length equals 11 residues. CDR3 residues: CAAREGYEQYF. The CDR3 DNA sequence: TGTGCCGCCCGTGAGGGCTACGAGCAGTACTTC.

The V and J genes are TRBV6-5 and TRBJ1-2; possibly TRBD1 for D (6 bases). The CDR3 has 13 amino acids. V was clipped by 6 bases and J by 3 bases, with 11 bases between them. Germline V gene lookup returns CDR1 MNHEY and CDR2 SVGAGI. The chain's CDR3 is CASRRGGHYGYTF. CDR3 nucleotides: TGTGCCAGCAGAAGGGGGGGACACTATGGCTACACCTTC.

The chain is built from TRBV9 and TRBJ1-2; D remains ambiguous. The germline gives CDR1 SGDLS, CDR2 YYNGEE. The germline V and J ends were trimmed by 4 bases and 6 bases, with 10 bases remaining between them. The CDR3 has 12 residues. This chain's CDR3 is CASSFTFDGYTF. The CDR3 DNA reads as TGTGCCAGCAGCTTCACCTTCGATGGCTACACCTTC.

The gene calls are TRBV5-4 and TRBJ2-7, with D possibly matching TRBD2 (5 bases). This CDR3 spans 15 amino acids. V was cut by 0 bases and J by 0 bases, with 10 bases left in between. The germline V gene has CDR1 SGHNT and CDR2 YYREEE (reference sequence). In DNA form, the CDR3 reads TGTGCCAGCAGCTTGGCGGGGTTCCCCTCCTACGAGCAGTACTTC. Amino acids: CASSLAGFPSYEQYF.

The rearrangement links TRBV11-2 to TRBJ1-2; the D is unclear. Germline CDR1 reads SGHAT; CDR2 reads FQNNGV. The CDR3 contains 15 residues. The V and J ends lost 4 bases and 4 bases respectively, with 16 bases between them. CDR3 DNA sequence: TGTGCCAGCAGCTCTAGCGGGAGGAGGCCCTATGGCTACACCTTC. It encodes CASSSSGRRPYGYTF.

This clone has just a few counts. The V gene is TRBV4-2, the J gene TRBJ2-6; 10 bases match TRBD1. The germline CDR1 and CDR2 sequences are LGHNA and YNFKEQ. Trimming removed 5 bases from V and 1 base from J; junction bases left unmatched: 5. The CDR3 extends over 17 amino acids. The CDR3 nucleotides read TGTGCCAGCAGCGCCCGGGACAGGGGTTCTGGGGCCAACGTCCTGACTTTC. It codes for CASSARDRGSGANVLTF.

This clone was observed once. J is TRBJ1-5 and V is TRBV5-1; no clear D. The length of the CDR3 is 16 residues. The V gene lost 0 bases and the J gene lost 6 bases, with 16 bases spanning the gap. From germline, CDR1 is SGHRS and CDR2 YFSETQ. CDR3 region: CASSLGPRKVGQPQHF. Here the CDR3 DNA reads TGCGCCAGCAGCTTGGGGCCCCGTAAGGTCGGTCAGCCCCAGCATTTT.

V and J are TRBV14 and TRBJ2-5; weak D call: TRBD1 (6 bases). The germline CDR1 and CDR2 sequences are SGHDN and FVKESK. Trimming shortened V by 3 bases and J by 2 bases, and 22 bases separated the two germline ends. This CDR3 comprises 18 residues. The CDR3: CASSQGAIYMSIQETQYF. As DNA, the CDR3 is TGTGCCAGCAGCCAGGGGGCTATATATATGTCGATTCAAGAGACCCAGTACTTC.

The CDR3 protein is CATGGRGYEQYF. In DNA form, the CDR3 reads TGTGCCACAGGTGGCAGAGGCTACGAGCAGTACTTC. This chain uses TRBV6-1 with TRBJ2-7, with D uncertain. V gave up 10 bases and J gave up 3 bases, with 13 bases separating them. From germline, CDR1 is MNHNS and CDR2 SASEGT. The CDR3 totals 12 residues.

Points on this clone: Germline is not matched at one junction end, which may reflect a read error. This chain uses TRBV19 with TRBJ2-2; tentative D call: TRBD1 (6 bases). Germline CDR1 and CDR2: LNHDA and SQIVND (reference sequence). The CDR3 has 15 residues. The CDR3: CASNRQAANTRELFF. In DNA, the CDR3 is TGTGCCAGTAACAGACAGGCTGCGAACACCAGGGAGCTGTTTTTT.

The gene calls are TRBV6-5 and TRBJ1-1; 7 nucleotides line up with TRBD1. From germline, CDR1 is MNHEY and CDR2 SVGAGI. J lost 7 bases, V lost 6 bases, and 8 bases had no gene match. This CDR3 region has 13 residues. The CDR3: CASSRQGFDEAFF. The CDR3, as DNA: TGTGCCAGCAGCCGACAGGGATTTGATGAAGCTTTCTTT.

This chain connects TRBV4-1 to TRBJ1-6, with D perhaps TRBD1 (6 bases). Germline CDR1 and CDR2: MGHRA and YSYEKL. V was trimmed by 0 bases and J by 11 bases, leaving 17 bases between them. The CDR3 has 16 amino acids. As DNA, the CDR3 is TGCGCCAGCAGCCAAGATTTAGTACAGGGACGGACACCCCTCCACTTT. This encodes CASSQDLVQGRTPLHF.

The gene calls are TRBV27 and TRBJ1-6, with no clear D. Trimming left V 0 bases short and J 2 bases short, with 8 bases between. CDR1 MNHEY and CDR2 SMNVEV come from the germline V gene (reference sequence). The CDR3 runs 16 residues. DNA of the CDR3: TGTGCCAGCAGTTTATCATGGGCCGCCTATAATTCACCCCTCCACTTT. As protein: CASSLSWAAYNSPLHF.

The chain carries TRBV2 and TRBJ1-5, with TRBD1 matching 9 bases. Germline V lookup: CDR1 SNHLY, CDR2 FYNNEI. The CDR3 length is 16 residues. The V segment lost 5 bases and the J segment 2 bases; nucleotides outside the gene matches: 7. The CDR3 loop is CASSQTGGNGNQPQHF. The CDR3 DNA sequence: TGTGCCAGCAGTCAAACAGGGGGCAACGGCAATCAGCCCCAGCATTTT.